A selection of T cell receptor beta chains follows, all from one sample in a study of spatial heterogeneity in lung cancer. TCRdb re-analysed the 5' RACE reads in MiXCR, keeping a single row per CDR3 protein. In the table there are about 100,000 distinct CDR3 sequences, around 4.8% of which are singletons. Sequences were derived from lung tumor tissue, sampled at surgery. These receptors were obtained from a male donor with early-stage non-small cell lung cancer. The conserved cysteine and the conserved F or W are not part of the CDR3 here.

v_gene	CDR3aa
TRBV6-1	ASRTKGSGGALNTEAF
TRBV7-9	ASSLGQVWAGGLTDTQY
TRBV5-1	ASSRTGVTGELF
TRBV28	ASRLAGKDTQY
TRBV10-1	ASSPVGEDTQY
TRBV6-8	ASSYVVTRYEQY
TRBV7-2	ASSLHPGLMNTEAF
TRBV16	ASSQLTYEQY
TRBV6-6	ASSPPGSGATPTNEKLF
TRBV10-1	ASSETGVPKSGQF
TRBV2	ASSSQGEGDTQY
TRBV24-1	ATSTSDSDTQY
TRBV27	ASSGSSGPRDTQY
TRBV14	ASSLWTGREETQY
TRBV4-1	ASSQGRLAGGGETQY